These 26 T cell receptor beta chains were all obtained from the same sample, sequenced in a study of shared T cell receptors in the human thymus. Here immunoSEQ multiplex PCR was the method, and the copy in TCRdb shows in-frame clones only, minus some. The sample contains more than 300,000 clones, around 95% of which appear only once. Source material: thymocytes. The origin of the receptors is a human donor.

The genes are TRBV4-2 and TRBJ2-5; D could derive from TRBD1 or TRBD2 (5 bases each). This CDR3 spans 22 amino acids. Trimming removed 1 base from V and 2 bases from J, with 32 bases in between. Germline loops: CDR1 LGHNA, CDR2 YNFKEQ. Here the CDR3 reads CASSQGGTGKGTLVAGQETQYF. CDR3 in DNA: TGTGCCAGCAGCCAAGGGGGTACAGGAAAAGGGACCCTTGTGGCGGGTCAAGAGACCCAGTACTTC.

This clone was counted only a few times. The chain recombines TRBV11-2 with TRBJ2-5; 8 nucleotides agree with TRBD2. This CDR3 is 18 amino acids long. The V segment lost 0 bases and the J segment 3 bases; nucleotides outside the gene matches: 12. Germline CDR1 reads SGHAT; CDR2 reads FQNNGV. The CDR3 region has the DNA TGTGCCAGCAGCTTAGATGGGCTTTTGGACGGGGGGGAAGAGACCCAGTACTTC. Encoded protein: CASSLDGLLDGGEETQYF.

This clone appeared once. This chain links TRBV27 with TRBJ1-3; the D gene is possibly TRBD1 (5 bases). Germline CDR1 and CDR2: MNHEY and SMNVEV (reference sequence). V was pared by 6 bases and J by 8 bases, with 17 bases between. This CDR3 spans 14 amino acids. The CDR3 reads CASSRLPGPYTIYF. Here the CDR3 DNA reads TGTGCCAGCAGCCGACTGCCGGGACCCTACACCATATATTTT.

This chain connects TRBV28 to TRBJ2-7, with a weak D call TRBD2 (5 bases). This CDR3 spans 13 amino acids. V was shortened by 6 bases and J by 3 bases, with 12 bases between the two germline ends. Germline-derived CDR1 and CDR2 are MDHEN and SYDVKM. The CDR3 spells CASRNRDRYEQYF. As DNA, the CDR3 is TGTGCCAGCAGGAACCGGGATCGCTACGAGCAGTACTTC.

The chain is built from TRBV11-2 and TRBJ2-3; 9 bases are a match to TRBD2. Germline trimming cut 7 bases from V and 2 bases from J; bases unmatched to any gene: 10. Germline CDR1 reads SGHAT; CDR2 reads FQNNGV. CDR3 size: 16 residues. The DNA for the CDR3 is TGTGCCAGCACCCCCGGGCGGGAGGGGAACACAGATACGCAGTATTTT. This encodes CASTPGREGNTDTQYF.

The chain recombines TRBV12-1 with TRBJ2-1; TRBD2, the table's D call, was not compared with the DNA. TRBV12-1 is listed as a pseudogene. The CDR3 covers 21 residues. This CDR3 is CASSLQYRDRTSGSSYNEQFF. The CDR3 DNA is TGTGCCAGCAGCCTCCAATACAGGGACCGGACTAGCGGGAGCTCCTACAATGAGCAGTTCTTC.

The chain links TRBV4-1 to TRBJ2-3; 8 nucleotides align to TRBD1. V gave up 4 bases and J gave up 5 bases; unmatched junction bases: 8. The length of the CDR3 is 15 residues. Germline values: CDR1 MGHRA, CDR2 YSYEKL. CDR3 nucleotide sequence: TGCGCCAGCAGCCCCGGACAGGGTTTGGGAGATACGCAGTATTTT. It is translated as CASSPGQGLGDTQYF.

The CDR3 here is CASRDRVGTGELFF. The CDR3 coding sequence is TGCGCCAGCCGAGACCGGGTAGGGACCGGGGAGCTGTTTTTT. The rearrangement joins TRBV5-1 to TRBJ2-2; D is ambiguous. The CDR3 covers 14 residues. From germline, CDR1 is SGHRS and CDR2 YFSETQ. V was shortened by 7 bases and J by 5 bases, with 15 bases between the two germline ends.

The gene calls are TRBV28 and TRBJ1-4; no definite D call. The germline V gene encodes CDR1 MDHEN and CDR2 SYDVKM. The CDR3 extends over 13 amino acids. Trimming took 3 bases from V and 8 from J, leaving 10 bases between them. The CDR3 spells CASSFDLEEKLFF. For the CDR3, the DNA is TGTGCCAGCAGTTTTGACTTGGAAGAAAAACTGTTTTTT.

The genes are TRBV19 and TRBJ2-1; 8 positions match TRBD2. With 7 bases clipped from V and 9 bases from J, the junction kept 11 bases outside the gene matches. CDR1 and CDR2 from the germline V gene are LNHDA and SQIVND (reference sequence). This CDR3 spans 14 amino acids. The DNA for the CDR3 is TGTGCCAGTACATGCCGGGAGGGTGTTGGTGAGCAGTTCTTC. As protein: CASTCREGVGEQFF.

The CDR3 here is CATSRDRAGVTEAFF. For the CDR3, the DNA is TGTGCCACCAGCAGAGATAGGGCAGGGGTAACTGAAGCTTTCTTT. The genes are TRBV15 and TRBJ1-1, with TRBD1 as a possible D gene (6 bases). This CDR3 spans 15 amino acids. V was trimmed by 0 bases and J by 5 bases, leaving 13 bases between them. Germline assignment: CDR1 LNHNV and CDR2 YYDKDF (reference sequence).

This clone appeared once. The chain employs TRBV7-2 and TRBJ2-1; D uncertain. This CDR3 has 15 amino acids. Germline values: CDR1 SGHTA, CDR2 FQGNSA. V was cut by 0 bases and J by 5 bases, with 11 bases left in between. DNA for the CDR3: TGTGCCAGCAGCTTAGCGCCGGCCAGGAACAATGAGCAGTTCTTC. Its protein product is CASSLAPARNNEQFF.

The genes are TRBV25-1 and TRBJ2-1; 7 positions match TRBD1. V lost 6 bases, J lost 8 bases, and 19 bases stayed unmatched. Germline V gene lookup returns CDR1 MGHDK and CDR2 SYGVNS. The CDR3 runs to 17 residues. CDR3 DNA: TGTGCCAGCAGAGCTATAACGGTGTCAGGGGGTAGGGATGAGCAGTTCTTC. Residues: CASRAITVSGGRDEQFF.

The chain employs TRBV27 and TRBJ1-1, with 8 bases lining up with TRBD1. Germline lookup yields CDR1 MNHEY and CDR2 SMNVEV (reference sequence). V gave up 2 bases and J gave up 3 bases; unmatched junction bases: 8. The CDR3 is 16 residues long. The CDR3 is CASSLRPGQVDTEAFF. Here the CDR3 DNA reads TGTGCCAGCAGTTTACGCCCGGGACAGGTGGACACTGAAGCTTTCTTT.

CDR3 region: CASSLGDLHRQGQPYGYTF. The CDR3 DNA reads TGTGCCAGCAGCTTAGGTGATTTACACAGACAGGGACAACCCTATGGCTACACCTTC. The V and J genes are TRBV11-2 and TRBJ1-2, with 7 positions matching TRBD1. The trim removed 1 base at V and 4 bases at J, leaving 18 bases unmatched. Germline V gene lookup returns CDR1 SGHAT and CDR2 FQNNGV. The CDR3 sequence is 19 residues long.

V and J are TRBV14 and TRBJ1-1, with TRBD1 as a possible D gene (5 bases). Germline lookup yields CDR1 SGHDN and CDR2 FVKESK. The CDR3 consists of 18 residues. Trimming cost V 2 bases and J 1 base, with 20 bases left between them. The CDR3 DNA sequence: TGTGCCAGCAGCCAACCGCTACTGGCGGGGGGAAAGAACACTGAAGCTTTCTTT. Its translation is CASSQPLLAGGKNTEAFF.

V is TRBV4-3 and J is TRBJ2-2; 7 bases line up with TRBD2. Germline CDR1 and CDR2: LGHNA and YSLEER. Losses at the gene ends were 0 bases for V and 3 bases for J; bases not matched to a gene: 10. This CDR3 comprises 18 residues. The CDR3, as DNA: TGCGCCAGCAGCCAAGACTGGCGGGAGAGTCACTACACCGGGGAGCTGTTTTTT. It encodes CASSQDWRESHYTGELFF.

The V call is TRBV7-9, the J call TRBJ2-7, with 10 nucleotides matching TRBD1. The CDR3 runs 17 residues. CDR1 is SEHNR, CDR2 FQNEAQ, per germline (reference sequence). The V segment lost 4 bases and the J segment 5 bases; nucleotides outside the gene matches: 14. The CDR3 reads CASSSNSGQGVFDEQYF. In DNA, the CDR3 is TGTGCCAGCAGCTCTAACTCCGGACAGGGGGTCTTCGACGAGCAGTACTTC.

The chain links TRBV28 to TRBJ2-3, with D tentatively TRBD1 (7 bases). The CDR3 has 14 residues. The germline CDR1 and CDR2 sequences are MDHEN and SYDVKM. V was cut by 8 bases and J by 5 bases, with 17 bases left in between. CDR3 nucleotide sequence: TGTGCCAGCGGATCTGGAGGGGGCCAAGATACGCAGTATTTT. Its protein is CASGSGGGQDTQYF.

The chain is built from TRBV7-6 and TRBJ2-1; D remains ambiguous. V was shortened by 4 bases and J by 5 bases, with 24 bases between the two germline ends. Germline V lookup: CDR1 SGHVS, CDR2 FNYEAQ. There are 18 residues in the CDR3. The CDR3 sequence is CASSSPPRSGASNNEQFF. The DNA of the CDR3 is TGTGCCAGCAGCTCCCCCCCCCGTAGTGGTGCGTCCAACAATGAGCAGTTCTTC.

The CDR3 coding sequence is TGTGCCAGTAGTATATGGGGGAGGGACAATGAGCAGTTCTTC. As protein: CASSIWGRDNEQFF. The chain employs TRBV19 and TRBJ2-1, with 7 nucleotides matching TRBD2. Germline V gene lookup returns CDR1 LNHDA and CDR2 SQIVND (reference sequence). The length of the CDR3 is 14 residues. V was pared by 2 bases and J by 5 bases, with 3 bases of the junction left unmatched. The complete variable domain, with remaining parts taken from reference TRBV19 and TRBJ2-1, reads DGGITQSPKYLFRKEGQNVTLSCEQNLNHDAMYWYRQDPGQGLRLIYYSQIVNDFQKGDIAEGYSVSREKKESFPLTVTSAQKNPTAFYLCASSIWGRDNEQFFGPGTRLTVL.

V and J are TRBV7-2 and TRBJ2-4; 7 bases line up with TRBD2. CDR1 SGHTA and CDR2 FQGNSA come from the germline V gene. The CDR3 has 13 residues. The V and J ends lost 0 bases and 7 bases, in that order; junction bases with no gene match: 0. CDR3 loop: CASSLAGGNIQYF. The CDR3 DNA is TGTGCCAGCAGCTTAGCGGGAGGGAACATTCAGTACTTC.

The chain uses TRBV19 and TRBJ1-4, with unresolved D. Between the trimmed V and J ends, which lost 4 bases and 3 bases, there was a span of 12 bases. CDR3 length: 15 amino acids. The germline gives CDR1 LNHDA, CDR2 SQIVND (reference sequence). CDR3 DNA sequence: TGTGCCAGTAGTACGATGGGGTGGGCTAATGAAAAACTGTTTTTT. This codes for CASSTMGWANEKLFF.

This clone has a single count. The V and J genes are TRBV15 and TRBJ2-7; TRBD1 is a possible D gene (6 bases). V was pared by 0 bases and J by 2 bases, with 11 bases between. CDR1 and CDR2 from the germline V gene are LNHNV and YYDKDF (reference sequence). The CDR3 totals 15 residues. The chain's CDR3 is CATSRDGQGTYEQYF. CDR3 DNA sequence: TGTGCCACCAGCAGAGACGGGCAGGGGACCTACGAGCAGTACTTC.

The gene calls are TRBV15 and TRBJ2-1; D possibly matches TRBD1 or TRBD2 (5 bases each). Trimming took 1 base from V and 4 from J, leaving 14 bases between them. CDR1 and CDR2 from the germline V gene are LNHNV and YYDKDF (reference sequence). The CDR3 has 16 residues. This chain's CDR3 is CATSRAPGTDYNEQFF. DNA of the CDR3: TGTGCCACCAGCAGAGCACCCGGGACCGATTACAATGAGCAGTTCTTC.

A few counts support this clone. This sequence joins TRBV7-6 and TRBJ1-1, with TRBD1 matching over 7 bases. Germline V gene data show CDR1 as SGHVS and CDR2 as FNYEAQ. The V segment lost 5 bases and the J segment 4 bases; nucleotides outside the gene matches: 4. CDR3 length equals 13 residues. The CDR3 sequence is CASSQGGPTEAFF. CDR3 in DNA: TGTGCCAGCAGCCAGGGGGGTCCCACTGAAGCTTTCTTT.